Below, 27 T cell receptor beta chains from the same sample are listed, as sequenced in a study of shared clonotypes between healthy human individuals. The assay was immunoSEQ multiplex PCR, and TCRdb's table has in-frame clones only and misses some. The sample lists about 1.9 million clones, around 95% occurring once. Naive CD8 cells lacked CD45RO and underwent positive selection for CCR7, leaving out terminally differentiated effector memory CD45RA+ cells. The sample was naive CD8+ T cells from PBMCs. The receptors come from a man aged 18 to 30 in good health. Some clones in this sample may be carry-over from other donors' samples.

The V call is TRBV29-1, the J call TRBJ1-2, with D possibly matching TRBD1 (6 bases). The CDR3 has 13 residues. V was pared by 0 bases and J by 5 bases, with 10 bases between. Per the germline V gene, CDR1 is SQVTM and CDR2 is ANQGSEA. DNA of the CDR3: TGCAGCGTTGAAGAAGGGGGGATTTATGGCTACACCTTC. The encoded protein is CSVEEGGIYGYTF. Full variable domain (outside the CDR3, taken from reference TRBV29-1 and TRBJ1-2): SAVISQKPSRDICQRGTSLTIQCQVDSQVTMMFWYRQQPGQSLTLIATANQGSEATYESGFVIDKFPISRPNLTFSTLTVSNMSPEDSSIYLCSVEEGGIYGYTFGSGTRLTVV.

The chain carries TRBV11-2 and TRBJ1-4, with 7 bases aligning to TRBD1. The V gene end was trimmed by 1 base and the J gene end by 4 bases; junction bases not matched to a gene: 6. The CDR3 sequence is 16 residues long. Per the germline V gene, CDR1 is SGHAT and CDR2 is FQNNGV. The CDR3 nucleotides are TGTGCCAGCAGCTTAGTAGGGGGCAGGGTTAATGAAAAACTGTTTTTT. Translated, it gives CASSLVGGRVNEKLFF. The complete variable domain, with remaining parts taken from reference TRBV11-2 and TRBJ1-4, reads EAGVAQSPRYKIIEKRQSVAFWCNPISGHATLYWYQQILGQGPKLLIQFQNNGVVDDSQLPKDRFSAERLKGVDSTLKIQPAKLEDSAVYLCASSLVGGRVNEKLFFGSGTQLSVL.

The chain couples TRBV7-8 to TRBJ1-5; D gene uncertain. Per germline, CDR1 SGHVS and CDR2 FQNEAQ. V was shortened by 3 bases and J by 9 bases, with 18 bases between the two germline ends. The CDR3 is 15 amino acids. The CDR3 nucleotides are TGTGCCAGCAGCTTGGTCCCGGTCTCCAATTGGCCCCAGCATTTT. Amino acid sequence: CASSLVPVSNWPQHF.

The V call is TRBV11-2, the J call TRBJ2-1; 9 nucleotides align to TRBD2. Germline-derived CDR1 and CDR2 are SGHAT and FQNNGV. V lost 3 bases and J lost 4; bases outside the gene matches: 7. The CDR3 loop spans 16 amino acids. CDR3 amino acids: CASSLGLTSGYNEQFF. The DNA for the CDR3 is TGTGCCAGCAGCTTGGGCCTGACTAGCGGATACAATGAGCAGTTCTTC.

The chain is built from TRBV9 and TRBJ1-4; D is undetermined. CDR1 and CDR2 (germline): SGDLS, YYNGEE. The CDR3 is 14 residues long. V dropped 3 bases and J dropped 8 bases, with 14 bases sitting between them. The CDR3 is CASSGGGTGEKLFF. The CDR3 nucleotides are TGTGCCAGCAGCGGCGGAGGCACGGGGGAAAAACTGTTTTTT.

The V call is TRBV5-4, the J call TRBJ2-7, with 8 bases matching TRBD2. V was clipped by 1 base and J by 1 base; unmatched bases: 4. Germline lookup yields CDR1 SGHNT and CDR2 YYREEE (reference sequence). The length of the CDR3 is 15 residues. CDR3 in DNA: TGTGCCAGCAGCTTGTATAGCGGGGCTTCCTACGAGCAGTACTTC. This codes for CASSLYSGASYEQYF.

The rearrangement links TRBV6-5 to TRBJ2-5; maybe TRBD1 (6 bases). The tail of the sequence fits TRBJ2-7 better, so the J call may be wrong. Germline CDR1 is MNHEY and CDR2 is SVGAGI. The CDR3 has 14 residues. The DNA of the CDR3 is TGTGCCAGCAGCCACCGACAGGTAGGCTACGAGCAGTACTTC. It is translated as CASSHRQVGYEQYF.

The chain uses TRBV7-6 and TRBJ2-7; 12 bases are a match to TRBD2. V lost 1 base to trimming and J lost 0 bases; unmatched junction nucleotides: 7. From germline, CDR1 is SGHVS and CDR2 FNYEAQ. There are 18 residues in the CDR3. The CDR3 loop reads CASSLVGGLAGSSYEQYF. The CDR3 coding sequence is TGTGCCAGCAGCTTAGTGGGGGGACTAGCGGGTTCCTCCTACGAGCAGTACTTC.

This chain connects TRBV27 to TRBJ2-7, with D possibly being TRBD1 (6 bases). The germline gives CDR1 MNHEY, CDR2 SMNVEV (reference sequence). The CDR3 is 12 amino acids. Trimming cost V 6 bases and J 5 bases, with 11 bases left between them. This CDR3 is CASRSQGDEQYF. Written as DNA, the CDR3 is TGTGCCAGCAGGTCACAGGGCGACGAGCAGTACTTC.

Note on this clone: The identical CDR3 is also encoded by other nucleotide sequences in the sample. This chain uses TRBV7-9 with TRBJ1-1; no reliable D call. The length of the CDR3 is 11 residues. V was clipped by 4 bases and J by 4 bases, with 4 bases between them. Per germline, CDR1 SEHNR and CDR2 FQNEAQ (reference sequence). In DNA, the CDR3 is TGTGCCAGCAGCTCGAGCACTGAAGCTTTCTTT. Encoded protein: CASSSSTEAFF.

This clone was counted a few times. The V gene is TRBV7-9, the J gene TRBJ2-3; D call uncertain. Germline lookup yields CDR1 SEHNR and CDR2 FQNEAQ (reference sequence). Trimming cost V 2 bases and J 5 bases, with 11 bases left between them. CDR3 length: 14 amino acids. CDR3: CASSLSVTEDTQYF. For the CDR3, the DNA is TGTGCCAGCAGCTTATCGGTGACTGAAGATACGCAGTATTTT.

This chain uses TRBV5-4 with TRBJ1-3; 8 nucleotides line up with TRBD1. Per germline, CDR1 SGHNT and CDR2 YYREEE (reference sequence). The CDR3 covers 15 residues. Trimming removed 4 bases from V and 1 base from J; junction bases left unmatched: 4. The CDR3 bases are TGTGCCAGCAGCCCCCGGACAGGGTCTGGAAACACCATATATTTT. Translating it yields CASSPRTGSGNTIYF.

The CDR3: CAWSSAFPGQPQHF. CDR3 DNA sequence: TGTGCCTGGAGTTCCGCCTTTCCGGGTCAGCCCCAGCATTTT. This chain joins TRBV30 and TRBJ1-5; D is ambiguous. Germline V gene data show CDR1 as GTSNPN and CDR2 as SVGIG (reference sequence). The CDR3 runs to 14 residues. V was pared by 2 bases and J by 6 bases, with 14 bases between.

The V and J genes are TRBV9 and TRBJ2-5; TRBD2 matches at 7 bases. Germline V CDR1 and CDR2: SGDLS, YYNGEE. V lost 3 bases to trimming and J lost 4 bases; unmatched junction nucleotides: 6. This CDR3 spans 14 amino acids. CDR3 region: CASSEGGRLETQYF. The CDR3 DNA sequence: TGTGCCAGCAGCGAGGGAGGGAGGTTAGAGACCCAGTACTTC.

The chain recombines TRBV5-1 with TRBJ1-2; 8 bases map to TRBD1. The CDR3 contains 15 residues. Per germline, CDR1 SGHRS and CDR2 YFSETQ. V dropped 4 bases and J dropped 2; count of bases not matched to a gene: 7. CDR3 sequence: CASSPRQGANYGYTF. In DNA, the CDR3 is TGCGCCAGCAGCCCGAGGCAGGGGGCGAACTATGGCTACACCTTC. The full variable domain, rest sourced from reference TRBV5-1 and TRBJ1-2, is KAGVTQTPRYLIKTRGQQVTLSCSPISGHRSVSWYQQTPGQGLQFLFEYFSETQRNKGNFPGRFSGRQFSNSRSEMNVSTLELGDSALYLCASSPRQGANYGYTFGSGTRLTVV.

The chain links TRBV5-1 to TRBJ1-1; a weak D match, TRBD1 (5 bases). This CDR3 contains 19 residues. Trimming stripped 4 bases from V and 1 base from J, with 26 bases between. Germline loops: CDR1 SGHRS, CDR2 YFSETQ. CDR3 nucleotide sequence: TGCGCCAGCAGCACCCCAGCTGGATCAGGGTTGGTCTGGAACACTGAAGCTTTCTTT. As protein: CASSTPAGSGLVWNTEAFF.

As to this clone: Other DNA sequences in this specimen translate into the identical CDR3. This chain joins TRBV13 and TRBJ2-3; D possibly uses TRBD1 or TRBD2 (5 bases each). The V gene lost 0 bases and the J gene lost 6 bases, with 7 bases spanning the gap. Germline-derived CDR1 and CDR2 are PRHDT and FYEKMQ (reference sequence). CDR3 length: 13 residues. CDR3 residues: CASSLGRGDTQYF. CDR3 DNA sequence: TGTGCCAGCAGCTTAGGCCGGGGCGATACGCAGTATTTT.

The V call is TRBV7-2, the J call TRBJ1-3; 8 bases map to TRBD1. Germline trimming cut 3 bases from V and 2 bases from J; bases unmatched to any gene: 3. The CDR3 runs 15 residues. Germline V gene lookup returns CDR1 SGHTA and CDR2 FQGNSA. Here the CDR3 DNA reads TGTGCCAGCAGCTTTGGACAGGGTGCTGGAAACACCATATATTTT. Protein: CASSFGQGAGNTIYF.

The gene calls are TRBV30 and TRBJ2-7; a weak D match, TRBD2 (5 bases). This CDR3 spans 13 amino acids. V was clipped by 8 bases and J by 5 bases, with 19 bases between them. Germline V gives CDR1 GTSNPN, CDR2 SVGIG (reference sequence). CDR3 region: CARPDFLPHEQYF. CDR3 DNA sequence: TGTGCCCGACCGGACTTTCTTCCCCACGAGCAGTACTTC. Complete variable domain (other parts from reference TRBV30 and TRBJ2-7): SQTIHQWPATLVQPVGSPLSLECTVEGTSNPNLYWYRQAAGRGLQLLFYSVGIGQISSEVPQNLSASRPQDRQFILSSKKLLLSDSGFYLCARPDFLPHEQYFGPGTRLTVT.

This chain uses TRBV5-6 with TRBJ2-7, with D perhaps assigned TRBD1 or TRBD2 (5 bases each). The CDR3 consists of 14 residues. V was trimmed by 4 bases and J by 4 bases, leaving 15 bases between them. Germline values: CDR1 SGHDT, CDR2 YYEEEE. This CDR3 is CASSPAGSGYEQYF. Here the CDR3 DNA reads TGTGCCAGCAGCCCGGCAGGGAGTGGGTACGAGCAGTACTTC.

In the case of this clone: The junction differs from germline at one of its ends, possibly a read error. The rearrangement joins TRBV5-6 to TRBJ2-7; 7 bases are shared with TRBD2. In germline, CDR1 is SGHDT, CDR2 YYEEEE. This CDR3 region has 15 residues. The CDR3 region has the DNA TGCGCCAGCAGCCACCCGAGCGGGACCTCCTACGAGCAGTACTTC. Translating it yields CASSHPSGTSYEQYF.

The CDR3 DNA reads as TGCGCCAGCAGCCAGGCTGGGACCCAATTGGGCACTGAAGCTTTCTTT. Amino acids: CASSQAGTQLGTEAFF. J is TRBJ1-1 and V is TRBV4-1; D is possibly TRBD1 (5 bases). V was pared by 3 bases and J by 4 bases, with 18 bases between. The CDR3 contains 16 residues. The V gene's germline CDR1 is MGHRA and CDR2 YSYEKL.

The V and J genes are TRBV7-3 and TRBJ2-3; 8 nucleotides align to TRBD1. Germline CDR1 reads SGHTA; CDR2 reads FQGTGA. This CDR3 has 14 residues. V gave up 4 bases and J gave up 4 bases; unmatched junction bases: 4. CDR3 in DNA: TGTGCCAGCAGCTCCCGGGACAGGCCAGATACGCAGTATTTT. Amino acid sequence: CASSSRDRPDTQYF.

With regard to this clone: The sample carries other DNA sequences with the same CDR3. CDR3 amino acids: CASSPRTYNEQFF. For the CDR3, the DNA is TGTGCCAGTAGTCCTAGAACGTACAATGAGCAGTTCTTC. The V gene is TRBV19, the J gene TRBJ2-1; D is uncertain. The CDR3 has 13 amino acids. The V and J ends lost 5 bases and 4 bases respectively, with 9 bases between them. Germline assignment: CDR1 LNHDA and CDR2 SQIVND (reference sequence).

This rearrangement joins TRBV7-2 to TRBJ2-7, with unresolved D. This CDR3 is 13 amino acids long. Looked up from germline, CDR1 is SGHTA and CDR2 is FQGNSA. With 8 bases removed from V and 3 bases from J, the gap between germline ends came to 14 bases. This CDR3 is CASAPFPNYEQYF. CDR3 coding DNA: TGTGCCAGCGCCCCATTCCCCAACTACGAGCAGTACTTC.

The chain carries TRBV9 and TRBJ2-1; D not resolved. This CDR3 has 16 residues. Germline V CDR1 and CDR2: SGDLS, YYNGEE. Trimming cost V 0 bases and J 8 bases, with 18 bases left between them. The CDR3 spells CASSVVLSSRGDEQFF. The CDR3 coding sequence is TGTGCCAGCAGCGTAGTTCTTAGTAGCCGTGGGGATGAGCAGTTCTTC.

Comment on this clone: Other DNA variants within this sample encode the same CDR3. V is TRBV15 and J is TRBJ2-7, with a weak D call TRBD2 (6 bases). Germline V CDR1 and CDR2: LNHNV, YYDKDF (reference sequence). Trimming took 2 bases from V and 7 from J, leaving 9 bases between them. This CDR3 is built from 12 residues. The CDR3 sequence is CATSRTAGEQYF. CDR3 sequence (DNA): TGTGCCACCAGCAGAACGGCGGGGGAGCAGTACTTC. Based on the CDR3 plus reference TRBV15 and TRBJ2-7, the full variable domain is DAMVIQNPRYQVTQFGKPVTLSCSQTLNHNVMYWYQQKSSQAPKLLFHYYDKDFNNEADTPDNFQSRRPNTSFCFLDIRSPGLGDTAMYLCATSRTAGEQYFGPGTRLTVT.